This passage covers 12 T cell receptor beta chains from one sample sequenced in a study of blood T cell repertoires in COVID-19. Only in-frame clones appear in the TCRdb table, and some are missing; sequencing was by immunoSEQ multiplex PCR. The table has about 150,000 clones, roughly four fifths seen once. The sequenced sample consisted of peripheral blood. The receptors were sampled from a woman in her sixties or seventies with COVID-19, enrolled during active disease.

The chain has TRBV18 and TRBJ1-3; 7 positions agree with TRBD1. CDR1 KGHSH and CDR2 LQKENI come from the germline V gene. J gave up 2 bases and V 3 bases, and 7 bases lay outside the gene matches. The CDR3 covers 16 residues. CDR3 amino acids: CASSPDLTGAGNTIYF. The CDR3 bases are TGTGCCAGCTCACCGGATCTAACAGGGGCTGGAAACACCATATATTTT. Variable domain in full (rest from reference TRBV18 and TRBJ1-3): NAGVMQNPRHLVRRRGQEARLRCSPMKGHSHVYWYRQLPEEGLKFMVYLQKENIIDESGMPKERFSAEFPKEGPSILRIQQVVRGDSAAYFCASSPDLTGAGNTIYFGEGSWLTVV.

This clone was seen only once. The CDR3 region is CASSQEEGQPQHF. The CDR3 bases are TGTGCCAGCAGCCAAGAGGAGGGGCAGCCCCAGCATTTT. The V and J genes are TRBV4-2 and TRBJ1-5; D might be TRBD1 (5 bases). The CDR3 has 13 residues. Germline CDR1 reads LGHNA; CDR2 reads YNFKEQ. The germline V and J ends were trimmed by 0 bases and 7 bases, with 7 bases remaining between them.

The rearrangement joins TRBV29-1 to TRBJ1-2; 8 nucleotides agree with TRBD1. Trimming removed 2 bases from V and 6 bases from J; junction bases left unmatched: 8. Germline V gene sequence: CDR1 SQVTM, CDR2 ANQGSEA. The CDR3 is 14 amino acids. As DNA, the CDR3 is TGCAGCGTTGAAAGATTCAGGGGGCGGGATGGCTACACCTTC. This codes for CSVERFRGRDGYTF.

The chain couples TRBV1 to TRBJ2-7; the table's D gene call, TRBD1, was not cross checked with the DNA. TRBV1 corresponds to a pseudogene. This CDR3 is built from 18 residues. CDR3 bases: TGCACCAGCAGCCATATTGCGGGACAGGGGGCAGAATTTTGCGAGCAGTACGTT. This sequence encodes CTSSHIAGQGAEFCEQYV.

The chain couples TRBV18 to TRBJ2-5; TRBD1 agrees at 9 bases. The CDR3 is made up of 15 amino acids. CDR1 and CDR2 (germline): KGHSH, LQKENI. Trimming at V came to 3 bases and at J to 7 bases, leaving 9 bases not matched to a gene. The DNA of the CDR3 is TGTGCCAGCTCACCTGGGACAGGGACCTTAGGGACCCAGTACTTC. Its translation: CASSPGTGTLGTQYF. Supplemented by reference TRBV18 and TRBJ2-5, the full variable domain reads NAGVMQNPRHLVRRRGQEARLRCSPMKGHSHVYWYRQLPEEGLKFMVYLQKENIIDESGMPKERFSAEFPKEGPSILRIQQVVRGDSAAYFCASSPGTGTLGTQYFGPGTRLLVL.

This CDR3 is CASSGAGGRRRSGELFF. Here the CDR3 DNA reads TGTGCCAGCAGCGGGGCGGGCGGGAGGCGCCGGAGCGGGGAGCTGTTTTTT. The V and J genes are TRBV11-3 and TRBJ2-2, with 8 bases lining up with TRBD2. Trimming at V came to 5 bases and at J to 7 bases, leaving 15 bases not matched to a gene. CDR3 length: 17 residues. CDR1 SGHNT and CDR2 YENEEA come from the germline V gene.

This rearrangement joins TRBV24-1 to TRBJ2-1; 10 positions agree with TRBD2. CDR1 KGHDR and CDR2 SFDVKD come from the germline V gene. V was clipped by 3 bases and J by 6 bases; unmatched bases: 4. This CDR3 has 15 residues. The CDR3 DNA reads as TGTGCCACCAGTGATAGCGGGAGGGCCGGCAATGAGCAGTTCTTC. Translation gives CATSDSGRAGNEQFF.

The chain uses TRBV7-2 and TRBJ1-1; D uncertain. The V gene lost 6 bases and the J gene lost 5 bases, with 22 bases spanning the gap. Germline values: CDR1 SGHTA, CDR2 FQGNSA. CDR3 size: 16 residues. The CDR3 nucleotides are TGTGCCAGCAGAAGAGGAGACCCCTACCCTGGGACTGAAGCTTTCTTT. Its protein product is CASRRGDPYPGTEAFF.

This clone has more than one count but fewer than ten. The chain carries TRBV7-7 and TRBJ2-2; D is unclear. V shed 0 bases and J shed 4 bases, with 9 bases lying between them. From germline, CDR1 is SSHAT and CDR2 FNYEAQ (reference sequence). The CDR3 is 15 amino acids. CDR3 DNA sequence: TGTGCCAGCAGCTTAGCCCCTAGTGGCACCGGGGAGCTGTTTTTT. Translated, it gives CASSLAPSGTGELFF.

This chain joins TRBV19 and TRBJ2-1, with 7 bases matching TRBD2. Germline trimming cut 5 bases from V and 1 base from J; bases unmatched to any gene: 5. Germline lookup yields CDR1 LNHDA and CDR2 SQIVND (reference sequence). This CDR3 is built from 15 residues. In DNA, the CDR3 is TGTGCCAGTAGTGGCCGGGGAGGGTCCTACAATGAGCAGTTCTTC. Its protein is CASSGRGGSYNEQFF. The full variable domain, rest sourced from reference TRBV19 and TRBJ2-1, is DGGITQSPKYLFRKEGQNVTLSCEQNLNHDAMYWYRQDPGQGLRLIYYSQIVNDFQKGDIAEGYSVSREKKESFPLTVTSAQKNPTAFYLCASSGRGGSYNEQFFGPGTRLTVL.

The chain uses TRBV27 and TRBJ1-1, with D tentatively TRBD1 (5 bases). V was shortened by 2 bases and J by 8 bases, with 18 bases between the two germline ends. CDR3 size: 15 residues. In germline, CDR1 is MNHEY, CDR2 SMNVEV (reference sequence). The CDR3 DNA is TGTGCCAGCAGTTTAGGTGCAGGGCCCAACATGGAAGCTTTCTTT. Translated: CASSLGAGPNMEAFF.

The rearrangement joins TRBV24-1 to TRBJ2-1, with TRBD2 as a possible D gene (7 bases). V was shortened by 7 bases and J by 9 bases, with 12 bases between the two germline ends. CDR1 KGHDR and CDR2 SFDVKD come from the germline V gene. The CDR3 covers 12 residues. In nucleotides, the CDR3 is TGTGCCACCAGGGGGGGGCACAGTGAGCAGTTCTTC. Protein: CATRGGHSEQFF.